This T cell receptor (beta chain) was recovered during a study of PD-L1 blockade in urothelial cancer listed by TCRdb under 2017. Regarding the research as a whole: Therapy was started around 2014 for all patients, and atezolizumab 1,200 mg was administered intravenously every 3 weeks. About nine tenths of the roughly 30 patients were males with bladder-origin urothelial cancer, and about 60% of the roughly 29 reported a prior smoking history. An ECOG performance status of 0 or 1 was recorded for the patients, and 0 to 3 prior chemotherapy regimens had been received by the patients. Blood samples were analyzed at 3 weeks after treatment start (second dose) and at 6 weeks after treatment start. A median of roughly 140,000 T cells and 80,000 to 95,000 unique TCRs was obtained from blood samples, and a median clonality of approximately 0.08 was observed. An exploratory multi-omic analysis was conducted of the somatic, immune and clinical correlates of response to PD-L1 blockade with atezolizumab in urothelial cancer. Pretreatment tumor samples, along with matched peripheral blood serially collected before and after atezolizumab treatment, were subjected to TCR sequencing. Progression-free survival longer than 6 months counted as durable clinical benefit, and TCR features were additionally tested against both progression-free and overall survival. Whole exome sequencing and RNA sequencing of pretreatment tumors were performed alongside TCR sequencing in the same patients. Durable clinical benefit was achieved by nine patients but not by the remaining 20. Under 30 patients had pretreatment blood TCR-seq, roughly 24 had at least one posttreatment blood collection, and roughly 24 had tumor TCR-seq.

Synthetic TCR analog templates were spiked into each PCR so that absolute template abundance could be estimated from read counts. TCRbeta CDR3 regions were amplified from genomic DNA with bias-controlled V and J gene primers using the immunoSEQ assay. Sequencing of rearranged TCRbeta segments was performed at approximately 20X coverage. Processing in the source paper ran as follows. Clustering was used to correct sequencing errors, and CDR3s were annotated against IMGT so that V, D and J genes could be assigned. Downstream analyses used only productive TCRbeta rearrangements, leaving out any out-of-frame or stop-codon sequences. To compute clonality, Shannon entropy was normalized by the log of the number of unique productive sequences and then subtracted from one. Fisher's exact test with Benjamini-Hochberg correction, using a cutoff of adjusted p below 0.01, was how clones that differed between time points or between blood and tumor were identified. The source is immuneACCESS, and TCRdb retained only in-frame sequences with V and J called. Part of the clones is not carried over; for the studies checked, unresolved V genes explain less than half of this, and the remainder is unexplained. The DNA gave D and trimming, while V, J and clone size come from that table. The sample table holds about 74,000 clones, of which around 84% were seen once. Jointly, the top ten make up roughly 4.8% of the sample.

Comment on this clone: Its antigen remains undetermined. Base qualities were left out, and no much larger clone turns up one base away.

Trimmed from V: 6 bases; trimmed from J: 0 bases; junction bases lacking a gene match: 6. CDR1 and CDR2 were assigned from the germline V gene as SGHVS and FNYEAQ. The CDR3 goes from the cysteine to the phenylalanine over 15 residues. Only the CDR3 DNA stays, 45 bases, in frame from base 1. The cohort comprised roughly 30 patients with locally advanced or metastatic urothelial carcinoma treated at Memorial Sloan Kettering on a trial protocol. Peripheral blood mononuclear cells were collected pretreatment and during treatment, with between 1 and 8 total time points per patient. The Qiagen DNeasy Blood extraction kit was used to purify genomic DNA from total PBMCs and tumor samples. PBMCs were collected pretreatment and during treatment, and were isolated and stored as previously described. Results the study describes overall, beyond this receptor: Small sample size (n of about 30) and many exploratory analyses mean the results are intended to be hypothesis-generating. A pretreatment peripheral blood TCR clonality below the median was linked to improved progression-free and overall survival. At 3 weeks after the start of treatment, tumor-associated TCR clones in peripheral blood had expanded more in patients with durable benefit (n ≈ 22, p = 0.022).

This chain joins TRBV7-6 to TRBJ2-3, with 7 junctional bases fitting TRBD2. This receptor was identified in a man between 65 and 85 years old with urothelial cancer. Source: PBMCs, taken around atezolizumab (anti-PD-L1) treatment. The CDR3 protein: CASRRSGASTDTQYF. Read as DNA, the sequence is TGTGCCAGCAGGAGAAGCGGGGCTAGCACAGATACGCAGTATTTT.